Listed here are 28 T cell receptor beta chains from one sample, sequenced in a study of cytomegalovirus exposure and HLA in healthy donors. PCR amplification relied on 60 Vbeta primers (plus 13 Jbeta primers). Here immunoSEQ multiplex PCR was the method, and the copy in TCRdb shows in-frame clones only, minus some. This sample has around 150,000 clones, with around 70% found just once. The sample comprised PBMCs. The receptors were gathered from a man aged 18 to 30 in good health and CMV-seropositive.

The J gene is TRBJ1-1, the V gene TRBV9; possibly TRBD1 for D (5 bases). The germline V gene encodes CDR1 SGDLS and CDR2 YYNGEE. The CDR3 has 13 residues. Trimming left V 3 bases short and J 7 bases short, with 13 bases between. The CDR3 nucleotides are TGTGCCAGCAGCGGGGGGGGGAGGGTTGAAGCTTTCTTT. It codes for CASSGGGRVEAFF.

The CDR3 coding sequence is TGTGCCAGCAGCTTAGAGTCGGGGACTCTTGGGGAGACCCAGTACTTC. Protein: CASSLESGTLGETQYF. This chain links TRBV13 with TRBJ2-5; D may be TRBD2 (6 bases). The CDR3 is 16 residues long. Trimming cost V 1 base and J 5 bases, with 17 bases left between them. CDR1 and CDR2 from the germline V gene are PRHDT and FYEKMQ (reference sequence).

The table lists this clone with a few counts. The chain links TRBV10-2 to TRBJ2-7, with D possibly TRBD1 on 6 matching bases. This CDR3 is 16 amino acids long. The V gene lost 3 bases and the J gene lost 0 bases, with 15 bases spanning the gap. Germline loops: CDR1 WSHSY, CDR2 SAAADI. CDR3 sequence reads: CASSEPGDTSSYEQYV. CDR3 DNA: TGCGCCAGCAGTGAACCAGGGGACACCAGCTCCTACGAGCAGTACGTC.

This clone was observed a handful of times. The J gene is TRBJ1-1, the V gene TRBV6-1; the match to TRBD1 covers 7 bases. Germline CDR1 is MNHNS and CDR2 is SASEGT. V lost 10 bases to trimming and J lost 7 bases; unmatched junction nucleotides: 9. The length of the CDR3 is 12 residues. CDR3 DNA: TGTGCCACCGGGACAGAGAGGGTTGAAGCTTTCTTT. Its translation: CATGTERVEAFF.

The CDR3 reads CATLTSGGTNEQFF. As DNA, the CDR3 is TGTGCCACGCTGACTAGCGGGGGGACTAATGAGCAGTTCTTC. V usage is TRBV10-3 and J usage is TRBJ2-1, with 13 bases that match TRBD2. CDR1 is ENHRY and CDR2 is SYGVKD in the germline V gene. J lost 7 bases, V lost 10 bases, and 7 bases had no gene match. The CDR3 consists of 14 residues.

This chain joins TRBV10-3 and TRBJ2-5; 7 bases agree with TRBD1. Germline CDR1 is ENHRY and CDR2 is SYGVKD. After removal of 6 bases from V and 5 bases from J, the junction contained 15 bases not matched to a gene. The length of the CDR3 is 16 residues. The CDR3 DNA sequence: TGTGCCATCAGCCCATCAGGGACAGCGGTCGGGGAGACCCAGTACTTC. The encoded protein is CAISPSGTAVGETQYF.

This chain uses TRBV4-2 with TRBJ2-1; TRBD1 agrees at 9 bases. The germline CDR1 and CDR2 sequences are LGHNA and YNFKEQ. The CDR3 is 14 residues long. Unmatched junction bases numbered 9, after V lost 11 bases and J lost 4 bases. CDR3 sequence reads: CASGGQGMYNEQFF. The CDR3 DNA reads TGTGCCTCCGGGGGACAGGGAATGTACAATGAGCAGTTCTTC.

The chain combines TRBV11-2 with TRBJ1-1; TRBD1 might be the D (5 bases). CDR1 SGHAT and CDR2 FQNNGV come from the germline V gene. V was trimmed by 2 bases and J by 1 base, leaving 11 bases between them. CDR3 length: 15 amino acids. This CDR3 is CASSLTDTPNTEAFF. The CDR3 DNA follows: TGTGCCAGCAGCTTAACGGACACTCCGAACACTGAAGCTTTCTTT.

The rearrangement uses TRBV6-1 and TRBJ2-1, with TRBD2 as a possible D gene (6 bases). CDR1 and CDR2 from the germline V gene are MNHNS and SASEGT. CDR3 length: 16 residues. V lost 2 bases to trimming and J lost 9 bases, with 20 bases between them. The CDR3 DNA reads TGTGCCAGCAGTGAAAGGAGGGCAGGAACACCTGCTGAGCAGTTCTTC. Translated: CASSERRAGTPAEQFF.

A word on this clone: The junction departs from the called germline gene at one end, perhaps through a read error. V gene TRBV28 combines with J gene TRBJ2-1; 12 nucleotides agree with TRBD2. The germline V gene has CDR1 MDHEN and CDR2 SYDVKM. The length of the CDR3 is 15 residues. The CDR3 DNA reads TGTACCAGCAGTTTAAGGCTAGCGGGAGGGAATGAGCAGTTCTTC. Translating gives CTSSLRLAGGNEQFF.

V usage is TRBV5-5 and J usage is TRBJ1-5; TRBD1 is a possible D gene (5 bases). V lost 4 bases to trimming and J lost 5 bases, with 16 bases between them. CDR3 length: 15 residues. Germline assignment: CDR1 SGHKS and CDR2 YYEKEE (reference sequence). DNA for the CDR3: TGTGCCAGCAGCCGTACCACAGGAAGATATCAGCCCCAGCATTTT. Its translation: CASSRTTGRYQPQHF.

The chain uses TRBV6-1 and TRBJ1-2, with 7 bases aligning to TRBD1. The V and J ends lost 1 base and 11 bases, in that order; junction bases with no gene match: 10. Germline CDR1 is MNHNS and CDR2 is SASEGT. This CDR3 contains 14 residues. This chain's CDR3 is CASSEGQGGGPYTF. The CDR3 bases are TGTGCCAGCAGTGAAGGACAGGGTGGCGGCCCTTACACCTTC.

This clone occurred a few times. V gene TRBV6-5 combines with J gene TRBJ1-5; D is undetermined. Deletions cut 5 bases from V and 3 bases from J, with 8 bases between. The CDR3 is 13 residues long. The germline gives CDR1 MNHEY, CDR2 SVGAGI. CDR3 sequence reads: CASSEQNNQPQHF. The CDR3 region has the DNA TGTGCCAGCAGTGAACAGAACAATCAGCCCCAGCATTTT.

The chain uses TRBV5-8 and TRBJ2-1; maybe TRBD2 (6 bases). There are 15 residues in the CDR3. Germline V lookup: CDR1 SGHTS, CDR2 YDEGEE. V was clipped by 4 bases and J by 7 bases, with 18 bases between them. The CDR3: CASSGAGLQFNEQFF. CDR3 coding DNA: TGTGCCAGCAGCGGGGCGGGACTGCAATTTAATGAGCAGTTCTTC.

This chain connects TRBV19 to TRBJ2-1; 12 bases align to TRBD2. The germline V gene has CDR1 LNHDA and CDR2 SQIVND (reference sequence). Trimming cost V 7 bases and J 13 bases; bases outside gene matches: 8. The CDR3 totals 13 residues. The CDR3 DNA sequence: TGTGCCAGTACACTAGCGGGGGGCGTCCTTCAGTTCTTC. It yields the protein CASTLAGGVLQFF.

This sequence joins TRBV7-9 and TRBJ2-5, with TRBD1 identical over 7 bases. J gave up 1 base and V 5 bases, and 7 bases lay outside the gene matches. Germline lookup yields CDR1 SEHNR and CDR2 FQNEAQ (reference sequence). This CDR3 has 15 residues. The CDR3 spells CASSHPDRVQETQYF. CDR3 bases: TGTGCCAGCAGCCATCCTGACAGGGTCCAAGAGACCCAGTACTTC.

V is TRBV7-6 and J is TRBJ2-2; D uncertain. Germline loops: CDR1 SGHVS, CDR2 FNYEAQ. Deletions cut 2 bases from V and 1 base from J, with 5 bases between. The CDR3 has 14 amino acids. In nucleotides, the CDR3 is TGTGCCAGCAGCTTATCACAGAACACCGGGGAGCTGTTTTTT. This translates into CASSLSQNTGELFF.

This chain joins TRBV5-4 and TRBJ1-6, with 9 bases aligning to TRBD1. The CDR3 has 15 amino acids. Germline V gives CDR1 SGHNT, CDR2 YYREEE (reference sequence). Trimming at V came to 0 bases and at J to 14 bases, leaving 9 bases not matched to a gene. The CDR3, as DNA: TGTGCCAGCAGCTTGGTGGGACAGGGTTTGTCGGCCCTCCACTTT. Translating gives CASSLVGQGLSALHF.

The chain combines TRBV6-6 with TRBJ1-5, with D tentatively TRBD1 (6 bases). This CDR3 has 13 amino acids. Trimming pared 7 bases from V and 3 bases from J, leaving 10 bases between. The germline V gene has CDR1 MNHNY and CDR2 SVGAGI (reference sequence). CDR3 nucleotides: TGTGCCAGCACCGGACAGCTCAATCAGCCCCAGCATTTT. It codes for CASTGQLNQPQHF.

The CDR3 region has the DNA TGTGCCAGCCTACGAGACAGTAACTATGGCTACACCTTC. It translates to CASLRDSNYGYTF. The chain links TRBV2 to TRBJ1-2; TRBD1 might be the D (5 bases). CDR1 and CDR2 from the germline V gene are SNHLY and FYNNEI. There are 13 residues in the CDR3. V was pared by 8 bases and J by 1 base, with 11 bases between.

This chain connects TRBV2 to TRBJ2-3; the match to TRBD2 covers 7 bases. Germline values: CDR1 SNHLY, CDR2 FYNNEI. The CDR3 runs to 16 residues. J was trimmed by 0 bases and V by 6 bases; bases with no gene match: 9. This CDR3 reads CASRELALGSTDTQYF. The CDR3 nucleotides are TGTGCCAGCAGGGAACTAGCGTTGGGTAGCACAGATACGCAGTATTTT.

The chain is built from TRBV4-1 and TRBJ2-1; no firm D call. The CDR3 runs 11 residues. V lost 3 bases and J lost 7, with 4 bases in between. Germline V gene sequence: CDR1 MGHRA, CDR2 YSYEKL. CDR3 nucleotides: TGCGCCAGCAGCCAGACTAATGAGCAGTTCTTC. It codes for CASSQTNEQFF.

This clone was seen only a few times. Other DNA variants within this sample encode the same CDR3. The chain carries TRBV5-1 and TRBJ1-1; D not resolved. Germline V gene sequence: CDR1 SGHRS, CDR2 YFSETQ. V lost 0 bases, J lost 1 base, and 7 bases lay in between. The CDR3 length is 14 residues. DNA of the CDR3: TGCGCCAGCAGCTTGGGGCGGGAGAACACTGAAGCTTTCTTT. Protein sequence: CASSLGRENTEAFF.

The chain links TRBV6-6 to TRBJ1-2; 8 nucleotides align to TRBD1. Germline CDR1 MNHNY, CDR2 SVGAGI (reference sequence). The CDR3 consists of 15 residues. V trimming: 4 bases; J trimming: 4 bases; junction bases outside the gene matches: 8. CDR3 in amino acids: CASSSTGGRGYGYTF. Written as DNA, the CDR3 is TGTGCCAGCAGTTCTACAGGGGGAAGGGGCTATGGCTACACCTTC.

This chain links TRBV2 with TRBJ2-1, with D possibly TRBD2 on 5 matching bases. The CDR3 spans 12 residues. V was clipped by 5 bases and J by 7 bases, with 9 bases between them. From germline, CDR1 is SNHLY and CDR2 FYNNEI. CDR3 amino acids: CASSRGPNEQFF. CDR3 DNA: TGTGCCAGCAGTCGCGGGCCAAATGAGCAGTTCTTC.

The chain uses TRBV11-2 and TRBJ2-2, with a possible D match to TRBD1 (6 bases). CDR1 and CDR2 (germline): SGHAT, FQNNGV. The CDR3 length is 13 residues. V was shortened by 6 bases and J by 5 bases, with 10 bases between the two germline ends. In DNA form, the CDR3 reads TGTGCCAGCAGTTATACAGGGACCGGGGAGCTGTTTTTT. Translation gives CASSYTGTGELFF.

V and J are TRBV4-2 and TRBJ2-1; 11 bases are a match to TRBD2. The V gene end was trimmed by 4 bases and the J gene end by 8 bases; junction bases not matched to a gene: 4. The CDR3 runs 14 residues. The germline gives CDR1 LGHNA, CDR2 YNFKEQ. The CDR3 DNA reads TGTGCCAGCAGCCCGGGGACTAGCGGCTATGAGCAGTTCTTC. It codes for CASSPGTSGYEQFF.

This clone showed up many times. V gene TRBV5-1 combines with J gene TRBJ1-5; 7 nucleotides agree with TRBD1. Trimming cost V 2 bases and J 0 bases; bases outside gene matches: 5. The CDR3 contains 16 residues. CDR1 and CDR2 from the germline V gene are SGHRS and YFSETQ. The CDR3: CASSLEGANSNQPQHF. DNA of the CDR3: TGCGCCAGCAGCTTAGAGGGGGCAAATAGCAATCAGCCCCAGCATTTT.